Following are 30 T cell receptor beta chains from one sample sequenced in a study of blood T cells in healthy people across ages. Next came a second PCR, run for about 6 to 12 cycles, which used a sample-barcoded 5' primer along with a J-beta primer mix. TCRdb recomputed calls from the 5' RACE reads with MiXCR, one row per CDR3 protein. The repertoire holds hundreds of thousands of distinct CDR3 sequences, around 25% seen once, with 9.4% in the top ten. These sequences were also reported in another study, on T cells of mothers and their children.

The material sequenced was blood. These receptors originate from a boy aged 5-17 years in good health.

This clonotype came up a few times. The CDR3, as DNA: TGTGCCAGCAGCGTAAGTGTTAGCGGCAATTCCTACGAGCAGTACTTC. Translation: CASSVSVSGNSYEQYF. V and J are TRBV9 and TRBJ2-1; a weak D match, TRBD2 (6 bases). The J call is uncertain, as TRBJ2-7 better fits the DNA end. The CDR3 runs 16 residues. Germline CDR1 and CDR2: SGDLS and YYNGEE.

The sample holds a few counts of this clonotype. The CDR3 DNA sequence: TGTGCCAGCAGCCGACAGGGAAATCTTGTCGAGCAGTACTTC. It translates to CASSRQGNLVEQYF. The V call is TRBV5-5, the J call TRBJ2-7, with 7 bases that match TRBD1. J was trimmed by 6 bases and V by 4 bases; bases with no gene match: 10. CDR3 length: 14 residues. In germline, CDR1 is SGHKS, CDR2 YYEKEE (reference sequence).

This rearrangement joins TRBV3-1 to TRBJ2-7, with D hard to call. Germline values: CDR1 LGHDT, CDR2 YNNKEL (reference sequence). V was shortened by 3 bases and J by 2 bases, with 11 bases between the two germline ends. CDR3 length equals 14 residues. The CDR3 region has the DNA TGTGCCAGCAGCCACACGGAACTCACCTACGAGCAGTACTTC. Amino acid sequence: CASSHTELTYEQYF.

The chain carries TRBV7-9 and TRBJ2-1, with a tentative D call TRBD2 (5 bases). V was clipped by 4 bases and J by 6 bases, with 16 bases between them. CDR3 length: 15 residues. Germline V lookup: CDR1 SEHNR, CDR2 FQNEAQ (reference sequence). This CDR3 is CASSYPGLGPNEQFF. CDR3 nucleotides: TGTGCCAGCAGCTACCCAGGACTTGGCCCCAATGAGCAGTTCTTC.

Comments on this clonotype: One end of the junction fails to match germline, which may point to a read error. The CDR3 reads CAISEGQGSVNGKLFF. The CDR3 DNA is TGTGCCATCAGTGAGGGACAGGGAAGCGTTAATGGAAAACTGTTTTTT. The V call is TRBV10-3, the J call TRBJ1-4, with TRBD1 identical over 8 bases. Germline-derived CDR1 and CDR2 are ENHRY and SYGVKD. The CDR3 is 16 residues long.

This clonotype was detected a few times. This chain uses TRBV29-1 with TRBJ2-3, with TRBD2 as a possible D gene (6 bases). The CDR3 covers 13 residues. CDR1 SQVTM and CDR2 ANQGSEA come from the germline V gene. The V gene lost 0 bases and the J gene lost 6 bases, with 10 bases spanning the gap. In DNA form, the CDR3 reads TGCAGCGTTGAAGATCGCCGGGGGGATACGCAGTATTTT. Its translation is CSVEDRRGDTQYF.

In its sample, this clonotype was seen a few times. A junction boundary mismatches the germline segment, possibly from a read error. The V gene is TRBV6-6, the J gene TRBJ2-5; D may be TRBD1 (5 bases). The CDR3 spans 13 residues. Per germline, CDR1 MNHNY and CDR2 SVGAGI (reference sequence). The CDR3 loop is CASKGVGQETQYF. The DNA of the CDR3 is TGTGCCAGCAAGGGTGTGGGGCAAGAGACCCAATACTTC.

This clonotype was seen a few times. J is TRBJ2-7 and V is TRBV4-2; 11 positions match TRBD2. Germline assignment: CDR1 LGHNA and CDR2 YNFKEQ. The CDR3 runs 16 residues. V dropped 1 base and J dropped 3; count of bases not matched to a gene: 5. Here the CDR3 reads CASSQGLAGGLYEQYF. CDR3 DNA: TGTGCCAGCAGCCAAGGGCTAGCGGGGGGACTCTACGAGCAGTACTTC.

CDR3 residues: CASSNPRKRGGGADTQYF. The CDR3 DNA reads TGTGCCAGCAGCAACCCCCGAAAGCGGGGGGGAGGGGCAGATACGCAGTATTTT. V usage is TRBV21-1 and J usage is TRBJ2-3; TRBD2, as called in the table, went unchecked against the DNA. TRBV21-1 is a pseudogene locus. The CDR3 totals 18 residues.

The chain uses TRBV5-6 and TRBJ1-2, with no clear D. V lost 0 bases, J lost 1 base, and 7 bases lay in between. Germline V gene lookup returns CDR1 SGHDT and CDR2 YYEEEE. This CDR3 contains 14 residues. Here the CDR3 reads CASSLGANNYGYTF. The CDR3 bases are TGTGCCAGCAGCTTGGGGGCGAATAACTATGGCTACACCTTC.

V usage is TRBV20-1 and J usage is TRBJ2-5; a possible D gene is TRBD1 (7 bases). V lost 5 bases and J 2 bases, leaving 18 bases between the germline ends. CDR1 and CDR2 (germline): DFQATT, SNEGSKA (reference sequence). The CDR3 runs 15 residues. CDR3 amino acids: CSAEARDREQETQYF. As DNA, the CDR3 is TGCAGTGCTGAGGCGCGGGACAGAGAACAAGAGACCCAGTACTTC.

This clonotype has only a few counts. V is TRBV29-1 and J is TRBJ2-5; 10 nucleotides line up with TRBD2. The J call could be wrong; TRBJ2-1 is a better fit for the DNA end. The CDR3 extends over 16 amino acids. Germline CDR1 reads SQVTM; CDR2 reads ANQGSEA. CDR3 bases: TGCAGCGTTGAGGGGATAGCGGGGGGACCATACAATGAGCAGTTCTTC. Translated, it gives CSVEGIAGGPYNEQFF.

This chain uses TRBV27 with TRBJ2-7, with D perhaps matching TRBD2 (6 bases). V lost 4 bases and J 7 bases, leaving 20 bases between the germline ends. CDR1 is MNHEY and CDR2 is SMNVEV in the germline V gene (reference sequence). CDR3 length: 15 amino acids. CDR3 in DNA: TGTGCCAGCAGTTCCGGGGGTCTGGGGGGTGAGGAGCAGTACTTC. Its protein is CASSSGGLGGEEQYF.

The chain carries TRBV7-2 and TRBJ1-1; D ambiguous. Per germline, CDR1 SGHTA and CDR2 FQGNSA. The V gene lost 3 bases and the J gene lost 4 bases, with 9 bases spanning the gap. The CDR3 is 13 amino acids. CDR3: CASSFGLSTEAFF. The CDR3 nucleotides are TGTGCCAGCAGCTTCGGGTTATCCACTGAAGCTTTCTTT.

This clonotype was detected only a few times. The chain links TRBV13 to TRBJ2-1; either TRBD1 or TRBD2 may fit D (5 bases each). V lost 5 bases and J 8 bases, leaving 16 bases between the germline ends. The germline CDR1 and CDR2 sequences are PRHDT and FYEKMQ (reference sequence). The CDR3 runs to 14 residues. The CDR3 region has the DNA TGTGCCAGCAGCGGGGGACCGCCCTTCGATGAGCAGTTCTTC. This translates into CASSGGPPFDEQFF.

This clonotype was found a few times. The chain is built from TRBV12-3 or TRBV12-4 and TRBJ1-1, with D possibly TRBD1 on 5 matching bases. V dropped 5 bases and J dropped 6 bases, with 19 bases sitting between them. The CDR3 is 15 amino acids. The CDR3 is CASSHHVGGLAEAFF. In nucleotides, the CDR3 is TGTGCCAGCAGTCACCACGTGGGGGGGTTGGCTGAAGCTTTCTTT.

This clonotype was seen a few times. The chain uses TRBV5-1 and TRBJ2-3; 8 nucleotides line up with TRBD2. In germline, CDR1 is SGHRS, CDR2 YFSETQ. V gave up 6 bases and J gave up 6 bases; unmatched junction bases: 12. CDR3 size: 15 residues. The CDR3: CASNFTSSGTDTQYF. CDR3 DNA sequence: TGCGCCAGCAACTTTACGAGTAGCGGGACCGATACGCAGTATTTT.

There are many counts of this clonotype. The chain has TRBV10-3 and TRBJ2-7; D not resolved. CDR1 and CDR2 (germline): ENHRY, SYGVKD. Trimming shortened V by 7 bases and J by 3 bases, and 13 bases separated the two germline ends. The CDR3 covers 13 residues. The CDR3 sequence: CAITKGINYEQYF. In DNA form, the CDR3 reads TGTGCCATCACCAAAGGGATAAACTACGAGCAGTACTTC.

The table lists this clonotype with a few counts. The chain combines TRBV20-1 with TRBJ1-1; D is undetermined. The V gene's germline CDR1 is DFQATT and CDR2 SNEGSKA (reference sequence). Trimming took 5 bases from V and 3 from J, leaving 7 bases between them. The CDR3 spans 11 residues. The CDR3 nucleotides are TGCAGTGCTTCCGGGGACACTGAAGCTTTCTTT. This gives the protein CSASGDTEAFF.

CDR3 protein: CASSQGWVDQWNEQFF. CDR3 DNA sequence: TGCGCCAGCAGCCAAGGGTGGGTAGACCAGTGGAATGAGCAGTTCTTC. The chain carries TRBV4-3 and TRBJ2-5, with D uncertain. The end of the DNA fits TRBJ2-1 better, so the J call may be wrong. The CDR3 totals 16 residues. Germline values: CDR1 LGHNA, CDR2 YSLEER.

This clonotype appeared a few times. The chain has TRBV29-1 and TRBJ1-1; D might be TRBD1 (6 bases). Germline V gene lookup returns CDR1 SQVTM and CDR2 ANQGSEA. Between the trimmed V and J ends, which lost 7 bases and 1 base, there was a span of 13 bases. The CDR3 sequence is 13 residues long. The CDR3 bases are TGCAGCGCACGACAGGAAAGGAACACTGAAGCTTTCTTT. Amino acid sequence: CSARQERNTEAFF.

This clonotype was counted only a few times. The V call is TRBV5-5, the J call TRBJ2-5, with TRBD1 matching over 8 bases. Germline V gene data show CDR1 as SGHKS and CDR2 as YYEKEE (reference sequence). Trimming at V came to 4 bases and at J to 4 bases, leaving 9 bases not matched to a gene. This CDR3 comprises 15 residues. CDR3 bases: TGTGCCAGCAGCCTTTATCAGGGGGCCGGAGAGACCCAGTACTTC. Protein: CASSLYQGAGETQYF.

The chain couples TRBV28 to TRBJ1-4; unclear D gene. V was cut by 8 bases and J by 7 bases, with 14 bases left in between. The V gene's germline CDR1 is MDHEN and CDR2 SYDVKM. The CDR3 has 13 amino acids. The CDR3 region is CASRPRVPEKLFF. In nucleotides, the CDR3 is TGTGCCAGCCGTCCACGGGTTCCTGAAAAACTGTTTTTT.

The genes are TRBV28 and TRBJ2-5; 11 bases map to TRBD2. Per germline, CDR1 MDHEN and CDR2 SYDVKM. Trimming took 2 bases from V and 6 from J; bases not matched to a gene: 8. The CDR3 has 16 residues. CDR3 residues: CASSLKASGRWKTQYF. As DNA, the CDR3 is TGTGCCAGCAGTTTAAAAGCTAGCGGGAGGTGGAAGACCCAGTACTTC.

This clonotype was seen only a few times. The chain is built from TRBV19 and TRBJ1-4; possible D gene TRBD1, 6 bases. V lost 6 bases and J 3 bases, leaving 14 bases between the germline ends. The CDR3 extends over 15 amino acids. Germline CDR1 reads LNHDA; CDR2 reads SQIVND (reference sequence). The CDR3 sequence is CASRNEDRPNEKLFF. CDR3 DNA: TGTGCCAGTAGGAACGAGGACAGACCTAATGAAAAACTGTTTTTT.

This clonotype is a singleton in its sample. The chain recombines TRBV4-3 with TRBJ2-2; D not certain. Germline CDR1 reads LGHNA; CDR2 reads YSLEER. The germline V and J ends were trimmed by 0 bases and 5 bases, with 13 bases remaining between them. This CDR3 is built from 16 residues. The CDR3 here is CASSQEMAKETGELFF. In DNA form, the CDR3 reads TGCGCCAGCAGCCAAGAGATGGCTAAGGAAACCGGGGAGCTGTTTTTT.

The chain links TRBV29-1 to TRBJ1-1; perhaps TRBD1 as D (5 bases). Trimming removed 7 bases from V and 5 bases from J, with 17 bases in between. In germline, CDR1 is SQVTM, CDR2 ANQGSEA. This CDR3 has 13 residues. The CDR3 spells CSADPGGRTEAFF. Here the CDR3 DNA reads TGCAGCGCCGACCCCGGGGGTCGGACTGAAGCTTTCTTT.

Concerning this clonotype itself: Relative to the germline gene, one junction end is altered; a read error may explain this. J is TRBJ2-1 and V is TRBV2; 10 bases align to TRBD2. The V gene's germline CDR1 is SNHLY and CDR2 FYNNEI. The CDR3 runs to 15 residues. Here the CDR3 DNA reads TGTACCAGCAGTGTCTCAGCGGGGGGGCCGAATGAGCAGTTCTTC. Translation gives CTSSVSAGGPNEQFF.

This clonotype was found a few times. The genes are TRBV12-3 or TRBV12-4 and TRBJ2-3; the D is unclear. The CDR3 consists of 14 residues. Trimming took off 7 bases at V and 0 bases at J, with 11 bases between the two ends. The CDR3 protein is CASILGPSTDTQYF. The CDR3 DNA follows: TGTGCCAGCATCCTCGGACCTAGCACAGATACGCAGTATTTT.

The gene calls are TRBV5-1 and TRBJ1-4, with 7 bases aligning to TRBD1. CDR1 is SGHRS and CDR2 is YFSETQ in the germline V gene. V lost 4 bases to trimming and J lost 7 bases; unmatched junction nucleotides: 7. CDR3 size: 14 residues. As DNA, the CDR3 is TGCGCCAGCAGCCGCCGGGACAGCGGTGAAAAACTGTTTTTT. Its translation is CASSRRDSGEKLFF.